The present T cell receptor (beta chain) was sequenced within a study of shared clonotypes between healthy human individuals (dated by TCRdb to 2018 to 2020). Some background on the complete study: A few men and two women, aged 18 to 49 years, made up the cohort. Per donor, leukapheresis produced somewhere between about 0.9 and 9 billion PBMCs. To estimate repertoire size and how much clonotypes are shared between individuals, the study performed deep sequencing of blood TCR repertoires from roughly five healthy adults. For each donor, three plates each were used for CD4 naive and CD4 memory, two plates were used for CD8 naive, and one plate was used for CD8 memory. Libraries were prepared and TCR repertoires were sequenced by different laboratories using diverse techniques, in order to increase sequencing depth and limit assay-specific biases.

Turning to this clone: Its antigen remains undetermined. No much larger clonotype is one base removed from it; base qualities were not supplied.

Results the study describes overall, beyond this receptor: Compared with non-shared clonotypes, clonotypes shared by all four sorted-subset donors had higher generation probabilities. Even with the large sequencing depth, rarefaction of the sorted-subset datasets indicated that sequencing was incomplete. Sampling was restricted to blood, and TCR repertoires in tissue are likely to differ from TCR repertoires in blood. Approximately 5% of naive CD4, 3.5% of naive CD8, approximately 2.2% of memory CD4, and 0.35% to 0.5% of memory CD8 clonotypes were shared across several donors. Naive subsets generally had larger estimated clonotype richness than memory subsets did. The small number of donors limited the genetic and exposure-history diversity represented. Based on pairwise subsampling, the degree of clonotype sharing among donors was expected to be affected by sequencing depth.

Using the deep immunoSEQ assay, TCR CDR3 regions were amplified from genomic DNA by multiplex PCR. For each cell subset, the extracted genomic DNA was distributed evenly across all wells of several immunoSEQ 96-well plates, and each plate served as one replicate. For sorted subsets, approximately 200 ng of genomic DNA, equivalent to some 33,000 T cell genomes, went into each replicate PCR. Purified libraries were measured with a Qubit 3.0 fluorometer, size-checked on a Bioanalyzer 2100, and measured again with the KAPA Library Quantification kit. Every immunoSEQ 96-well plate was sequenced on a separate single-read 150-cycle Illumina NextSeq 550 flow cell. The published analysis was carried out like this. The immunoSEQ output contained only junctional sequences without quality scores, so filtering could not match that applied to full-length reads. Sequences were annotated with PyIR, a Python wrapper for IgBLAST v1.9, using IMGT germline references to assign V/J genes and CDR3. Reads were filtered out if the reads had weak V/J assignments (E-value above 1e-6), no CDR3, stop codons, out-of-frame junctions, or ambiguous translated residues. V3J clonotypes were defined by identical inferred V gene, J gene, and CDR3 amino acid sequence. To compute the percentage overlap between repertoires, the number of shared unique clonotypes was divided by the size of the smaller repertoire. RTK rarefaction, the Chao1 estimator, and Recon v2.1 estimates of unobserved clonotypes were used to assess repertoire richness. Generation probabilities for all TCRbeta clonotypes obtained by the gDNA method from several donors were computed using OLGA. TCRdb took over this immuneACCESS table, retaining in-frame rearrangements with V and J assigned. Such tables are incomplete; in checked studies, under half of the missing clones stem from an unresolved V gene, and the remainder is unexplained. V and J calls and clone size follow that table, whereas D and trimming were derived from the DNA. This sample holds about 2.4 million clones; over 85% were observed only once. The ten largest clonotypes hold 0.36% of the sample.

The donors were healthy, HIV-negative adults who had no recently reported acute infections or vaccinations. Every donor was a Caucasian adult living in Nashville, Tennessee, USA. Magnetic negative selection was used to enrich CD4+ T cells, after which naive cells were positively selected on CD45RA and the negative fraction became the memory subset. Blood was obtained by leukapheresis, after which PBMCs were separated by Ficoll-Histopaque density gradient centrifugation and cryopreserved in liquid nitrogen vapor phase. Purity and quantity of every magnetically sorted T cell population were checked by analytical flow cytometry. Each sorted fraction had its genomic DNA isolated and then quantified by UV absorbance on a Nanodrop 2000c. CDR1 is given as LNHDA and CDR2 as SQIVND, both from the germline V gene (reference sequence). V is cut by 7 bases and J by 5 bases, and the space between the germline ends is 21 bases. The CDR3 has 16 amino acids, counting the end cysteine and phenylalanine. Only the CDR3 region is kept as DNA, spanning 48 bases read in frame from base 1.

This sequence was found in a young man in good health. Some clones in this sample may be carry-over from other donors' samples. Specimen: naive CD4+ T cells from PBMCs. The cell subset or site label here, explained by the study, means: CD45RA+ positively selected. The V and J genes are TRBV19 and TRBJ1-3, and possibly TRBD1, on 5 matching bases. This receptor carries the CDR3 CASKKRGILWRNTIYF. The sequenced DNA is TGTGCCAGTAAGAAAAGGGGCATTTTATGGAGAAACACCATATATTTT.